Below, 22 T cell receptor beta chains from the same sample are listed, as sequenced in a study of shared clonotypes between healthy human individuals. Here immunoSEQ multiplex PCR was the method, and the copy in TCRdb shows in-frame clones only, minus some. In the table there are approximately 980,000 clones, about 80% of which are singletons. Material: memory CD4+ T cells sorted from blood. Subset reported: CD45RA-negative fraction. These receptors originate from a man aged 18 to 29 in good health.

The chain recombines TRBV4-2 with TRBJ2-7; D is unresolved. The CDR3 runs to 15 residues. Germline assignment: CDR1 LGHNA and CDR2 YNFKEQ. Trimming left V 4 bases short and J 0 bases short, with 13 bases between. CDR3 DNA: TGTGCCAGCAGCCCCGATCTATTAAGCTCCTACGAGCAGTACTTC. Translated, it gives CASSPDLLSSYEQYF.

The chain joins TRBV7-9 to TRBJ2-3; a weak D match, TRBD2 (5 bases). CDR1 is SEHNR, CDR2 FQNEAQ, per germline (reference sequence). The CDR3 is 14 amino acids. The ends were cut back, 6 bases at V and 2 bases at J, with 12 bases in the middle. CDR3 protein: CASRSRGFTDTQYF. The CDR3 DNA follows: TGTGCCAGCAGGTCCCGGGGATTCACAGATACGCAGTATTTT.

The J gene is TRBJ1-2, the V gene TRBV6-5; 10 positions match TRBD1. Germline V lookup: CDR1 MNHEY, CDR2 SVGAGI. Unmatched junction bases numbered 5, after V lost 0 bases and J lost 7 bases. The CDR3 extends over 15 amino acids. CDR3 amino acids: CASSYSRTGGSGYTF. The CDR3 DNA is TGTGCCAGCAGTTACTCAAGGACAGGGGGAAGTGGCTACACCTTC.

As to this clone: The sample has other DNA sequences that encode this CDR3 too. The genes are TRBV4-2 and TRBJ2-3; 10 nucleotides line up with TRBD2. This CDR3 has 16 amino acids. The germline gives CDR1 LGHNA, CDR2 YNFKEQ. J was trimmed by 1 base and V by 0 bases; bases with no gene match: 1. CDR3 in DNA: TGTGCCAGCAGCCAAGAGCTAGCGGGGGGCACAGATACGCAGTATTTT. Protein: CASSQELAGGTDTQYF.

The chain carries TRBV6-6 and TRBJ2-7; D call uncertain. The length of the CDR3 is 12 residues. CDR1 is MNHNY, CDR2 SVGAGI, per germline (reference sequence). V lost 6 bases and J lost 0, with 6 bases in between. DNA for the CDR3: TGTGCCAGCAGCCGACACTCCTACGAGCAGTACTTC. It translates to CASSRHSYEQYF.

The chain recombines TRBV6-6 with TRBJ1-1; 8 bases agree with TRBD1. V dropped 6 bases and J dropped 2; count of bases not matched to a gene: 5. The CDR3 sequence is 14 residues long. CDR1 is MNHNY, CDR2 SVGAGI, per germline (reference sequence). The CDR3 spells CASSPDRANTEAFF. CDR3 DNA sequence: TGTGCCAGCAGCCCGGACAGGGCAAACACTGAAGCTTTCTTT.

The CDR3 region has the DNA TGTGCCAGCAGCTTCGGGACTCCCCCCTACGAGCAGTACTTC. Protein sequence: CASSFGTPPYEQYF. The rearrangement links TRBV7-9 to TRBJ2-7; a possible D gene is TRBD2 (6 bases). The V end lost 3 bases, the J end lost 2 bases, and 11 bases lay between the germline ends. The germline CDR1 and CDR2 sequences are SEHNR and FQNEAQ (reference sequence). This CDR3 is 14 amino acids long. Together with reference TRBV7-9 and TRBJ2-7, the CDR3 gives the full variable domain: DTGVSQNPRHKITKRGQNVTFRCDPISEHNRLYWYRQTLGQGPEFLTYFQNEAQLEKSRLLSDRFSAERPKGSFSTLEIQRTEQGDSAMYLCASSFGTPPYEQYFGPGTRLTVT.

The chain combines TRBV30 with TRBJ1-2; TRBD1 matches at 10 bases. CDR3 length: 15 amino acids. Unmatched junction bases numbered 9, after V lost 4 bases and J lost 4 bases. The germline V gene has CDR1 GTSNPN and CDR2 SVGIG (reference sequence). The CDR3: CAWTLRDRGTYGYTF. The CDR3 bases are TGTGCCTGGACCCTCCGGGACAGGGGCACCTATGGCTACACCTTC.

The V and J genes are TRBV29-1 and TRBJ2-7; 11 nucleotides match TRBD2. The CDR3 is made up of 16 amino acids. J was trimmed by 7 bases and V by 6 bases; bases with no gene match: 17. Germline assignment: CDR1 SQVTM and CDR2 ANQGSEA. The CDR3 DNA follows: TGCAGCGTGCCCTTATCGACTAGCGGGATCCGGGGAGAGCAGTACTTC. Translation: CSVPLSTSGIRGEQYF.

The chain's CDR3 is CASSYGGGEKLFF. CDR3 sequence (DNA): TGTGCCAGTAGTTATGGGGGAGGAGAAAAACTGTTTTTT. The chain is built from TRBV19 and TRBJ1-4; D might be TRBD1 (5 bases). Germline values: CDR1 LNHDA, CDR2 SQIVND (reference sequence). V was cut by 5 bases and J by 8 bases, with 12 bases left in between. This CDR3 comprises 13 residues.

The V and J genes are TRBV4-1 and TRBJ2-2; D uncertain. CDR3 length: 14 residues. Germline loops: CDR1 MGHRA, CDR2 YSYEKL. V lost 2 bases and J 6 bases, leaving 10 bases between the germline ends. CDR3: CASSQPALAGELFF. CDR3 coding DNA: TGCGCCAGCAGCCAACCCGCGCTGGCCGGGGAGCTGTTTTTT.

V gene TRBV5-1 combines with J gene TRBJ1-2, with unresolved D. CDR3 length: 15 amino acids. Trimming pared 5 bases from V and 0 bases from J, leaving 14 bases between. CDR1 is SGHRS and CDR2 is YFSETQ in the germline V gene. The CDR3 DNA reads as TGCGCCAGCAGAACGATCCCCGATACTAACTATGGCTACACCTTC. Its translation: CASRTIPDTNYGYTF.

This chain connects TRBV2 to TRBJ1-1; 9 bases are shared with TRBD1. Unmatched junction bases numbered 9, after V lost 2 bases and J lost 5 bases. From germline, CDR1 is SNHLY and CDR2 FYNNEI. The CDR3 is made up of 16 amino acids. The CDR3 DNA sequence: TGTGCCAGCAGTGAATTGGACAGGGGTGAGGGGACTGAAGCTTTCTTT. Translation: CASSELDRGEGTEAFF.

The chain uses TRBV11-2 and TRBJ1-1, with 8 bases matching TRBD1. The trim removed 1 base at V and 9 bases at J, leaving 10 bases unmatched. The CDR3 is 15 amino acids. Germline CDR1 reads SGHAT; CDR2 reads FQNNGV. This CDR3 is CASSLGSGQGAKAFF. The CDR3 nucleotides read TGTGCCAGCAGCTTAGGGTCCGGGCAGGGGGCTAAAGCTTTCTTT.

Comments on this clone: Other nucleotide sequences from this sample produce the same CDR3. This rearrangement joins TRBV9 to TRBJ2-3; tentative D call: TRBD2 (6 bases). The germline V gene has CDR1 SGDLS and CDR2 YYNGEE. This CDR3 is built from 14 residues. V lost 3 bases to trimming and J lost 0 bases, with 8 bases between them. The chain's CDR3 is CASSGGTSTDTQYF. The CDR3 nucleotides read TGTGCCAGCAGCGGCGGGACTAGCACAGATACGCAGTATTTT.

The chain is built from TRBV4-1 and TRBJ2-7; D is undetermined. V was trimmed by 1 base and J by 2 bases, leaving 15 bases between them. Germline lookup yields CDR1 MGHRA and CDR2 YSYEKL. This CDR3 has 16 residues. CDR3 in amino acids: CASSQAGLRPTYEQYF. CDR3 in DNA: TGCGCCAGCAGCCAAGCCGGCCTAAGACCCACCTACGAGCAGTACTTC.

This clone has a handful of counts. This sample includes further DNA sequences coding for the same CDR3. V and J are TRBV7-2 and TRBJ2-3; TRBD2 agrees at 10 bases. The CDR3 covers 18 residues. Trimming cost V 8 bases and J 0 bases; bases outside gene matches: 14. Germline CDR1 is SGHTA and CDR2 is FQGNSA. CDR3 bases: TGTGCCAGCTCTAGGGAGGTAGCGGGAGGTTCTAGCACAGATACGCAGTATTTT. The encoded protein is CASSREVAGGSSTDTQYF.

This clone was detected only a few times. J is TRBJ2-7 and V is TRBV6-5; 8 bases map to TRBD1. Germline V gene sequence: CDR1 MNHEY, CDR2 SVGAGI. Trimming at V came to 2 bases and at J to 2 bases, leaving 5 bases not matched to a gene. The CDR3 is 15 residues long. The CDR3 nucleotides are TGTGCCAGCAGTTACAGTGGGACAGGACCCTACGAGCAGTACTTC. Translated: CASSYSGTGPYEQYF.

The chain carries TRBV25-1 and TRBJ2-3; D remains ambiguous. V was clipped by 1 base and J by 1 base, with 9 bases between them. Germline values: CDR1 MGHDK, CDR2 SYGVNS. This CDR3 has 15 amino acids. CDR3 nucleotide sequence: TGTGCCAGCAGTGAATTCGGTCGCGGCACAGATACGCAGTATTTT. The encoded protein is CASSEFGRGTDTQYF.

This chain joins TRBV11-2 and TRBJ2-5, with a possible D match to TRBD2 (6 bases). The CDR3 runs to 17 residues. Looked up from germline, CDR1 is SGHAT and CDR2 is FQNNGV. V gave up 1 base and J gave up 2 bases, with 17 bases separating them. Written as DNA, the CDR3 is TGTGCCAGCAGCTTAGTCGGAGGGGCGAGCCAGCAAGAGACCCAGTACTTC. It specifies CASSLVGGASQQETQYF.

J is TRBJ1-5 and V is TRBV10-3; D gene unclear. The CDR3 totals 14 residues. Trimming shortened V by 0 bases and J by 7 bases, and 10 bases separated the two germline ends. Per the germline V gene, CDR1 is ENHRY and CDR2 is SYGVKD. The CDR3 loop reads CAISESGLVQPQHF. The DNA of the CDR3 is TGTGCCATCAGTGAGTCGGGTTTGGTCCAGCCCCAGCATTTT.

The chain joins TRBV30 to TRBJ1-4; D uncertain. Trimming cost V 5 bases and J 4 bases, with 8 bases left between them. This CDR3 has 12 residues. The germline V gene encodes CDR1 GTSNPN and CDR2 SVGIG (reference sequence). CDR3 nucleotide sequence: TGTGCCTGGGCTGGGGTTAATGAAAAACTGTTTTTT. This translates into CAWAGVNEKLFF.